This T cell receptor (beta chain) was profiled in a study of blood T cell repertoires in COVID-19. About the study: Collection of acute and convalescent COVID-19 samples took place in the United States, Italy and Spain. From T cells, B-cell-depleted T cells, or PBMCs came the material, which was cDNA or gDNA.

Per the original data handling: How many nucleated cells were present was estimated from reference gene primer amplification. The assay was immunoSEQ multiplex PCR, and TCRdb's table has in-frame clones only and misses some. The DNA was the basis for D and trimming; V, J and clone size are from that table. The table lists about 140,000 clones, 75% to 90% of them singletons. V was trimmed by 3 bases and J by 4 bases, leaving 12 bases between them. CDR3 length: 14 residues. From germline, CDR1 is LGHDT and CDR2 YNNKEL (reference sequence). The source is a woman between 45 and 60 years old with acute or convalescent COVID-19. The rearrangement links TRBV3-1 (or the pseudogene TRBV3-2) to TRBJ1-2, with a weak D call TRBD1 (5 bases). Material: peripheral blood. CDR3 DNA sequence: TGTGCCAGCAGCCACCATGACAGTTCCTATGGCTACACCTTC. Translating gives CASSHHDSSYGYTF.